The sequence of this T cell receptor (beta chain) was determined in a study of cytomegalovirus exposure and HLA in healthy donors. General study points: Specificity of a few CMV-associated chains for CMV antigens was verified in vitro. Published work reported that the classifier diagnosed cytomegalovirus status with high specificity and sensitivity. The study flagged roughly 150 TCR beta chains as cytomegalovirus-associated. Subsequent analysis found a tendency for first-cohort TCR clusters to co-occur within the 110 or so validation repertoires.

In its sample, this clone was seen once. Its antigen is not known. Data came from immunoSEQ multiplex PCR; TCRdb stores just in-frame clones and leaves some out. The sample lists fewer than 200,000 clones, around 85% seen once, with approximately 5% in the top ten. CDR1 SGHDT and CDR2 YYEEEE come from the germline V gene. V was pared by 1 base and J by 0 bases, with 11 bases between. This CDR3 contains 16 residues. This receptor was taken from a woman in her thirties in good health and CMV-seronegative. The chain links TRBV5-6 to TRBJ2-4; D remains ambiguous. Material: PBMCs. The CDR3 DNA is TGTGCCAGCAGCTTGTCAGGAACCTTAGCCAAAAACATTCAGTACTTC. This sequence encodes CASSLSGTLAKNIQYF.